This T cell receptor beta chain emerged from a study of T cells in Graves' hyperthyroidism and ophthalmopathy. Study details: Specimen type is peripheral blood, collected at initial diagnosis prior to any treatment.

TCR beta CDR3 region amplification was performed from RNA transcripts. In the first-round RT-PCR of the TCR CDR3, the HTBI primer set was used. MiXCR was run by TCRdb on the multiplex PCR reads, yielding one entry per CDR3 protein. The profile shows roughly 30,000 distinct CDR3 sequences, approximately 46% of them singletons. Trimming shortened V by 5 bases and J by 0 bases, and 4 bases separated the two germline ends. CDR3 length equals 12 residues. Germline loops: CDR1 SEHNR, CDR2 FQNEAQ (reference sequence). The genes are TRBV7-9 and TRBJ2-5; no firm D call. Sequencing was done on a sample of blood. The receptor comes from a woman younger than 45 with Graves' hyperthyroidism. The CDR3 spells CASSLYQETQYF. In DNA, the CDR3 is TGTGCCAGCAGCCTCTACCAAGAGACCCAGTACTTC.